This entry lists 8 T cell receptor beta chains sequenced from one sample in a study of cytomegalovirus exposure and HLA in healthy donors. Both 60 Vbeta primers and 13 Jbeta primers went into the PCR. Sequenced by immunoSEQ multiplex PCR; TCRdb stores in-frame clones only, minus some. The sample includes approximately 73,000 clones, 60% to 85% of them seen just once. Sequenced input: PBMCs. The receptors here all came from a woman in her forties in good health and CMV-seropositive.

This chain uses TRBV7-8 with TRBJ2-7; TRBD1 matches 7 bases. Germline lookup yields CDR1 SGHVS and CDR2 FQNEAQ. The trim removed 5 bases at V and 6 bases at J, leaving 16 bases unmatched. The length of the CDR3 is 16 residues. CDR3 coding DNA: TGTGCCAGCAGCCTGGCTGGGATGGCAGGGGGTAGCGAGCAGTACTTC. Amino acid sequence: CASSLAGMAGGSEQYF.

The rearrangement joins TRBV19 to TRBJ1-1, with D hard to call. Germline CDR1 is LNHDA and CDR2 is SQIVND (reference sequence). The ends were cut back, 7 bases at V and 4 bases at J, with 13 bases in the middle. The CDR3 runs to 13 residues. The DNA for the CDR3 is TGTGCCAGTAATACTGGTTTCCTCACTGAAGCTTTCTTT. It yields the protein CASNTGFLTEAFF.

J is TRBJ1-1 and V is TRBV14, with D perhaps TRBD1 (5 bases). Trimming left V 3 bases short and J 1 base short, with 12 bases between. CDR1 and CDR2 from the germline V gene are SGHDN and FVKESK. The CDR3 loop spans 15 amino acids. The CDR3 spells CASSHGQGRNTEAFF. CDR3 DNA: TGTGCCAGCAGCCACGGTCAGGGAAGGAACACTGAAGCTTTCTTT.

The V gene is TRBV6-5, the J gene TRBJ1-2, with D tentatively TRBD1 (5 bases). Trimming stripped 7 bases from V and 2 bases from J, with 14 bases between. Germline lookup yields CDR1 MNHEY and CDR2 SVGAGI. The CDR3 totals 14 residues. CDR3 DNA sequence: TGTGCCAGCAAGGCCGGGACTGAGAACTATGGCTACACCTTC. Its translation: CASKAGTENYGYTF.

This clone has a handful of counts. The chain employs TRBV4-1 and TRBJ2-7; the D gene is possibly TRBD2 (5 bases). Germline values: CDR1 MGHRA, CDR2 YSYEKL. The CDR3 extends over 15 amino acids. Trimming took 2 bases from V and 3 from J, leaving 14 bases between them. The CDR3 bases are TGCGCCAGCAGCCAACGGGAAGTGGGTATCTACGAGCAGTACTTC. Protein sequence: CASSQREVGIYEQYF.

This clone has just one count. The chain combines TRBV9 with TRBJ1-1, with D possibly TRBD1 on 6 matching bases. CDR1 and CDR2 from the germline V gene are SGDLS and YYNGEE. The CDR3 is made up of 16 amino acids. Trimming left V 3 bases short and J 3 bases short, with 18 bases between. CDR3 bases: TGTGCCAGCAGCGAGGGCAGGGGAATGGGGGACACTGAAGCTTTCTTT. Translated, it gives CASSEGRGMGDTEAFF. Variable domain in full (rest from reference TRBV9 and TRBJ1-1): DSGVTQTPKHLITATGQRVTLRCSPRSGDLSVYWYQQSLDQGLQFLIQYYNGEERAKGNILERFSAQQFPDLHSELNLSSLELGDSALYFCASSEGRGMGDTEAFFGQGTRLTVV.

The chain links TRBV6-1 to TRBJ2-1; D is undetermined. Trimming shortened V by 0 bases and J by 14 bases, and 14 bases separated the two germline ends. The CDR3 spans 13 residues. Looked up from germline, CDR1 is MNHNS and CDR2 is SASEGT. For the CDR3, the DNA is TGTGCCAGCAGTGAAGCGCGGATAGGAATTGAGTTCTTC. The encoded protein is CASSEARIGIEFF.

CDR3 sequence reads: CASSPRSGGGRMSYEQYF. CDR3 coding DNA: TGTGCCAGCAGCCCTCGAAGCGGGGGAGGGAGGATGTCCTACGAGCAGTACTTC. V usage is TRBV9 and J usage is TRBJ2-7, with 8 bases aligning to TRBD2. CDR3 length: 18 amino acids. Germline CDR1 SGDLS, CDR2 YYNGEE. The ends lost 4 bases at V and 1 base at J; junction bases unmatched: 16.